The sequence of this T cell receptor beta chain was determined in a study of shared clonotypes between healthy human individuals. Measured with immunoSEQ multiplex PCR; TCRdb has only the in-frame clones, and not every one. The sample has under 1,100,000 clones, about 80% seen once; the top ten hold 1.4%. The CDR3 sequence is 14 residues long. Germline V CDR1 and CDR2: SGHTS, YDEGEE. V lost 0 bases and J 5 bases, leaving 12 bases between the germline ends. The TCR comes from a man aged 18 to 29 in good health. Input material: memory CD4+ T cells sorted from blood. Subset: CD45RA-negative fraction. The rearrangement links TRBV5-8 to TRBJ2-7, with D maybe TRBD1 (6 bases). In nucleotides, the CDR3 is TGTGCCAGCAGCTTGGGCCAGGGGTTCGACGAGCAGTACTTC. The encoded protein is CASSLGQGFDEQYF.